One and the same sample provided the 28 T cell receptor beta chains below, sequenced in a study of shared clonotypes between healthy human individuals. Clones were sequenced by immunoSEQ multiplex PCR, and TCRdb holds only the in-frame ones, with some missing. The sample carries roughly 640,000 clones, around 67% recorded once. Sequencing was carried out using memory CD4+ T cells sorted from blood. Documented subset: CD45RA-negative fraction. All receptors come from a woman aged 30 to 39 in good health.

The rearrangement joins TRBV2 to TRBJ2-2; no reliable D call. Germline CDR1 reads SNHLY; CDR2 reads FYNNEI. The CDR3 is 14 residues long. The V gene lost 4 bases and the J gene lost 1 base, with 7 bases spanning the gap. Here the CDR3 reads CASSGKGNTGELFF. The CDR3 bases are TGTGCCAGCAGTGGGAAGGGGAACACCGGGGAGCTGTTTTTT.

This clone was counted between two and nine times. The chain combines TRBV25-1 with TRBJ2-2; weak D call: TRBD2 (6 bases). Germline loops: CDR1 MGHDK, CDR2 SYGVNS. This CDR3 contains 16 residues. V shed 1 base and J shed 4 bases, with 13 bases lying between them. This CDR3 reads CASSESGVQPTGELFF. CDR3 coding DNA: TGTGCCAGCAGTGAATCGGGAGTCCAACCCACCGGGGAGCTGTTTTTT.

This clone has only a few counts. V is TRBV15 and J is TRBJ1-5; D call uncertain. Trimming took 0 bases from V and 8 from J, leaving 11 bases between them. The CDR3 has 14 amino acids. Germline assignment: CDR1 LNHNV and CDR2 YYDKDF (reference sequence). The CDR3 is CATSRDWEVKPQHF. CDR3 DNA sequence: TGTGCCACCAGCAGAGATTGGGAGGTCAAGCCCCAGCATTTT.

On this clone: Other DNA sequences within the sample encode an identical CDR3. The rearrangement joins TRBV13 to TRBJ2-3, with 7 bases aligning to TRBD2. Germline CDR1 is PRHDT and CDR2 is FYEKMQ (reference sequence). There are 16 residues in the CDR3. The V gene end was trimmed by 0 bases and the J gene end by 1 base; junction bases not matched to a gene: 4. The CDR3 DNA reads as TGTGCCAGCAGCTTAGGCCTTCGGGAGGGCACAGATACGCAGTATTTT. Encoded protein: CASSLGLREGTDTQYF.

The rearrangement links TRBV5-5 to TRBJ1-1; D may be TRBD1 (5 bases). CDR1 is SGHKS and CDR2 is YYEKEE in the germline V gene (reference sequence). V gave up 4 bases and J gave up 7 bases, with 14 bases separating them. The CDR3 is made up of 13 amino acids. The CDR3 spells CASSRGTVGEAFF. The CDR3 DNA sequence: TGTGCCAGCAGCCGAGGGACGGTCGGTGAAGCTTTCTTT. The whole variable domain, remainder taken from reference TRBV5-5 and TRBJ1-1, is DAGVTQSPTHLIKTRGQQVTLRCSPISGHKSVSWYQQVLGQGPQFIFQYYEKEERGRGNFPDRFSARQFPNYSSELNVNALLLGDSALYLCASSRGTVGEAFFGQGTRLTVV.

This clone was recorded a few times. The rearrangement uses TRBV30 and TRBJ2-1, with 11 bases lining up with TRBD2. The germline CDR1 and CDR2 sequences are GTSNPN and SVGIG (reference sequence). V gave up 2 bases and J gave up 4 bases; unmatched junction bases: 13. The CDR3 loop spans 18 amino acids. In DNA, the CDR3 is TGTGCCTGGAGTTCCCCTAGCGGGAGGCGTTCCAGATACAATGAGCAGTTCTTC. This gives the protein CAWSSPSGRRSRYNEQFF.

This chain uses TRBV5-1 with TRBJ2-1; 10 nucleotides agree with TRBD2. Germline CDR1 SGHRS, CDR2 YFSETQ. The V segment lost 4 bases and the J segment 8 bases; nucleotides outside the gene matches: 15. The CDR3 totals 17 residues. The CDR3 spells CASSDQKAGGVYDEQFF. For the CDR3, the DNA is TGCGCCAGCAGCGATCAAAAAGCGGGAGGGGTTTACGATGAGCAGTTCTTC.

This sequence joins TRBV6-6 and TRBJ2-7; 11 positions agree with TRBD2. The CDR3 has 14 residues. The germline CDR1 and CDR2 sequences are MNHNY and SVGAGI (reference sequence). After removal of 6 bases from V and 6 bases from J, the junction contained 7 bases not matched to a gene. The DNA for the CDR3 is TGTGCCAGCAGCCTCGAACTAGCGGGAGCCGAGCAGTACTTC. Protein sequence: CASSLELAGAEQYF.

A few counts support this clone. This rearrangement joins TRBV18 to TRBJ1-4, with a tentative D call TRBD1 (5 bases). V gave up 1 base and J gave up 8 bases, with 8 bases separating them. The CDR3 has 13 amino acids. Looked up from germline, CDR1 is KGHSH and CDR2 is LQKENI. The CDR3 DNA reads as TGTGCCAGCTCACCACTCAGGGCCGAAAAACTGTTTTTT. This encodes CASSPLRAEKLFF. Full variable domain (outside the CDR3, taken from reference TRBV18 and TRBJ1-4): NAGVMQNPRHLVRRRGQEARLRCSPMKGHSHVYWYRQLPEEGLKFMVYLQKENIIDESGMPKERFSAEFPKEGPSILRIQQVVRGDSAAYFCASSPLRAEKLFFGSGTQLSVL.

The CDR3 DNA follows: TGCGCCAGCAGCCCTTCGCCGACAGCAAACTATGGCTACACCTTC. This encodes CASSPSPTANYGYTF. V gene TRBV5-1 combines with J gene TRBJ1-2; tentatively, D is TRBD1 (5 bases). CDR3 length: 15 residues. V was shortened by 4 bases and J by 2 bases, with 15 bases between the two germline ends. Germline V CDR1 and CDR2: SGHRS, YFSETQ. Using reference TRBV5-1 and TRBJ1-2 for the parts outside the CDR3, the full variable domain is KAGVTQTPRYLIKTRGQQVTLSCSPISGHRSVSWYQQTPGQGLQFLFEYFSETQRNKGNFPGRFSGRQFSNSRSEMNVSTLELGDSALYLCASSPSPTANYGYTFGSGTRLTVV.

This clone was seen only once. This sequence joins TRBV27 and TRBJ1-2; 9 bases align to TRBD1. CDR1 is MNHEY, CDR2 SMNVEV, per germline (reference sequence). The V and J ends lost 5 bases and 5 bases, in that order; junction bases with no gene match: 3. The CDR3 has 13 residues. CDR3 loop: CASSQGTGYGYTF. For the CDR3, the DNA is TGTGCCAGCAGTCAAGGGACAGGGTATGGCTACACCTTC.

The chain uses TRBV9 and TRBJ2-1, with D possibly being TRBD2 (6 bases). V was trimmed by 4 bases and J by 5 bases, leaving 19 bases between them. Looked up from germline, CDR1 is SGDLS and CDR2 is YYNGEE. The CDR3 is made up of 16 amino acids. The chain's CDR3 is CASSPHPGSANNEQFF. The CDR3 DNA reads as TGTGCCAGCAGCCCACACCCCGGGAGTGCTAACAATGAGCAGTTCTTC.

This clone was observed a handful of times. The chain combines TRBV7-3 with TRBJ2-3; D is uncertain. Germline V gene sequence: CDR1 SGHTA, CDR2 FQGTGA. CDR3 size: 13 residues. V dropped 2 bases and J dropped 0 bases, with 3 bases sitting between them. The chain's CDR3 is CASSLASTDTQYF. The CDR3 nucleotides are TGTGCCAGCAGCTTAGCTAGCACAGATACGCAGTATTTT.

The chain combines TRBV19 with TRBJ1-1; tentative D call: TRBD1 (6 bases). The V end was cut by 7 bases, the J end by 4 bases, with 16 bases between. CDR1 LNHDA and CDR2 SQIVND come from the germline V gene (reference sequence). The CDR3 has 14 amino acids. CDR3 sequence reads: CASTPGQTPTEAFF. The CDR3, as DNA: TGTGCCAGTACCCCAGGACAGACTCCCACTGAAGCTTTCTTT.

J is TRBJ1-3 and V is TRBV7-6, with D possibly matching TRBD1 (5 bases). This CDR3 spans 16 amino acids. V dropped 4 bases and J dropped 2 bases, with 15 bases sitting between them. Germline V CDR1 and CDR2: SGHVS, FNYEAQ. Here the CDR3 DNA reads TGTGCCAGCAGCTCAATTCCAGGGTTTACTGGAAACACCATATATTTT. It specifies CASSSIPGFTGNTIYF.

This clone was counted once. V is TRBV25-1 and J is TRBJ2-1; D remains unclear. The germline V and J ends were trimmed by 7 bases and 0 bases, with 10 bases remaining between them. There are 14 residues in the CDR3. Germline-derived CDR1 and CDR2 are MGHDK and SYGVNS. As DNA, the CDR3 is TGTGCCAGCATGTATAGCAGCTCCTACAATGAGCAGTTCTTC. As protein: CASMYSSSYNEQFF.

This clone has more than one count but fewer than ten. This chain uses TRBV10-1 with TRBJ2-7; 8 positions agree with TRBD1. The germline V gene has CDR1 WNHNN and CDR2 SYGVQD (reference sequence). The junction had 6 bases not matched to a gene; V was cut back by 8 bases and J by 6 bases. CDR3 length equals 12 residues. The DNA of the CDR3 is TGCGCCAGCCGAAGTACAGGGGGCGAGCAGTACTTC. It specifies CASRSTGGEQYF.

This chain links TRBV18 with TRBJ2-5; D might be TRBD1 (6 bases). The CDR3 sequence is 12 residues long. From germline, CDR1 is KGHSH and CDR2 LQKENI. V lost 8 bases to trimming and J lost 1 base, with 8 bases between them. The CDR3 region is CASTDSQETQYF. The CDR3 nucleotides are TGTGCCAGCACGGACAGCCAAGAGACCCAGTACTTC. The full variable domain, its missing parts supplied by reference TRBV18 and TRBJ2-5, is NAGVMQNPRHLVRRRGQEARLRCSPMKGHSHVYWYRQLPEEGLKFMVYLQKENIIDESGMPKERFSAEFPKEGPSILRIQQVVRGDSAAYFCASTDSQETQYFGPGTRLLVL.

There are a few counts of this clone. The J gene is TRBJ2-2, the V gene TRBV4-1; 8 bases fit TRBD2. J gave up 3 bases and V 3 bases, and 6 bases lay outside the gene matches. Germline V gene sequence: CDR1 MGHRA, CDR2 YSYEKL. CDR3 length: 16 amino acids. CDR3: CASSHGGRRDTGELFF. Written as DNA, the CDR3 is TGCGCCAGCAGCCATGGCGGGAGGCGCGACACCGGGGAGCTGTTTTTT.

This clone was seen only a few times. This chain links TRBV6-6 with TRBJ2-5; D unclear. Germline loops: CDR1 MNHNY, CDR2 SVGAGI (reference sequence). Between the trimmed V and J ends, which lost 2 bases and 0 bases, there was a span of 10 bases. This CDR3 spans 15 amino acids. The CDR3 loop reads CASSYGDKYQETQYF. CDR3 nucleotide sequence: TGTGCCAGCAGTTACGGCGACAAGTACCAAGAGACCCAGTACTTC.

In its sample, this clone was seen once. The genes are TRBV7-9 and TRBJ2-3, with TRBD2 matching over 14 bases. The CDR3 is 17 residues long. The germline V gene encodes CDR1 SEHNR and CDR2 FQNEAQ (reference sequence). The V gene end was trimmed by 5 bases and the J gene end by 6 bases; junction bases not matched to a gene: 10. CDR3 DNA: TGTGCCAGCAGCGGGACGACTAGCGGGAGGGGAAGGGATACGCAGTATTTT. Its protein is CASSGTTSGRGRDTQYF.

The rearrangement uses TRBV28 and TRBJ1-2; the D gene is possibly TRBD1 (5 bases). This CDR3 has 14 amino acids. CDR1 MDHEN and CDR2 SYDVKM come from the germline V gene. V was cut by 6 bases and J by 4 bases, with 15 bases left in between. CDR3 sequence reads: CASRQGGSGYGYTF. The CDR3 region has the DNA TGTGCCAGCAGGCAGGGAGGAAGCGGCTATGGCTACACCTTC.

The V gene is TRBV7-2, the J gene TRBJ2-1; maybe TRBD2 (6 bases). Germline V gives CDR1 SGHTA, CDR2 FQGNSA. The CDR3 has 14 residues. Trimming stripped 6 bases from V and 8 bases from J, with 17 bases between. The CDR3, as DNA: TGTGCCAGCAGGTTAACTAGCTGGCCTGATGAGCAGTTCTTC. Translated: CASRLTSWPDEQFF.

The CDR3 sequence: CVRSLAGRGTEAFF. The CDR3 bases are TGTGTCAGAAGCTTAGCTGGGCGGGGCACTGAAGCTTTCTTT. The rearrangement joins TRBV7-5 to TRBJ1-1. TRBV7-5 is deemed a pseudogene. The CDR3 sequence is 14 residues long.

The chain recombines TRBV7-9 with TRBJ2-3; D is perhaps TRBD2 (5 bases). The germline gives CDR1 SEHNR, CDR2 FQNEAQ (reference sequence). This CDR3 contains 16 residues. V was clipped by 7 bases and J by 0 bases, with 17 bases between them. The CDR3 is CASTRRTSTSTDTQYF. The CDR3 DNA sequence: TGTGCCAGCACGAGGAGGACTTCAACCAGCACAGATACGCAGTATTTT.

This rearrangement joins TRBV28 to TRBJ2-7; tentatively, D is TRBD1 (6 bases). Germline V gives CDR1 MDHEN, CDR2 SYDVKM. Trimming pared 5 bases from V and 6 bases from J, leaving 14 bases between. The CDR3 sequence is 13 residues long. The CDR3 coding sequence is TGTGCCAGCAGTATCCCCCCCAGGGGCGAGCAGTACTTC. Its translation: CASSIPPRGEQYF. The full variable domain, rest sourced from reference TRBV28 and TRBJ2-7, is DVKVTQSSRYLVKRTGEKVFLECVQDMDHENMFWYRQDPGLGLRLIYFSYDVKMKEKGDIPEGYSVSREKKERFSLILESASTNQTSMYLCASSIPPRGEQYFGPGTRLTVT.

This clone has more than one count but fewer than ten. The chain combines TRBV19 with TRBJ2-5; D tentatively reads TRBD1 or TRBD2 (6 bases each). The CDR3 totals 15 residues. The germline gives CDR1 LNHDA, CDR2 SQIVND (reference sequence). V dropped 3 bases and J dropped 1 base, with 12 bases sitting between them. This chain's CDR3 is CASSIGGTTQETQYF. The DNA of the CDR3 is TGTGCCAGTAGTATTGGCGGGACAACCCAAGAGACCCAGTACTTC.

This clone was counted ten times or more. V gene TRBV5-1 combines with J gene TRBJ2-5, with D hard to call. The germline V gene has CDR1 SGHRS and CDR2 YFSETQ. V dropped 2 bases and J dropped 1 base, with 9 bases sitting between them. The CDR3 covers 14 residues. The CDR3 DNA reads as TGCGCCAGCAGCTTCTCGGTCAGCCAAGAGACCCAGTACTTC. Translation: CASSFSVSQETQYF. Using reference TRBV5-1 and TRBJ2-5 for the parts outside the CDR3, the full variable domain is KAGVTQTPRYLIKTRGQQVTLSCSPISGHRSVSWYQQTPGQGLQFLFEYFSETQRNKGNFPGRFSGRQFSNSRSEMNVSTLELGDSALYLCASSFSVSQETQYFGPGTRLLVL.